Sequencing of this TCR beta chain was carried out in a study of neurological immune-mediated disorders (dated by TCRdb to between 2019 and 2020). Notes on the research overall: Using UMI-based sequencing, the study compared peripheral blood TCR-beta repertoires from patients with HTLV-I-associated myelopathy (HAM/TSP), patients with multiple sclerosis, and healthy controls. Alongside PBMC samples, the set of about 100 TCR-beta libraries contained longitudinal samples, technical triplicates, and paired CD4+ and CD8+ T-cell subsets that had been sorted. The cohort was made up of 68 subjects, consisting of roughly 15 HAM/TSP patients, some 35 multiple sclerosis patients and around 20 healthy controls. Longitudinal HAM/TSP donors and healthy donors each had 3 time-points at intervals of about 3-45 months. Broader findings and caveats from the paper: No identical CDR3 amino acid sequences were shared among expanded clones across subjects, suggesting private TCR-beta repertoires in all groups. TCR clonal expansion was highest in HAM/TSP patients and lowest in MS patients, with MS patients falling below even healthy controls.

The germline V gene (reference sequence) provides CDR1 SGHKS and CDR2 YYEKEE. The V end gives up 4 bases and the J end 3 bases, leaving 5 bases in the junction not matched to a gene. The CDR3 starts with the cysteine, ends with the phenylalanine, and has 15 residues. CDR3 DNA only is kept here, 45 bases in frame from base 1. Taken with the paper, the label for time point translates to: longitudinal time-point 2. Unsorted PBMC libraries were generated from 2 million PBMCs stored in RNAlater at -80 °C until RNA extraction. Peripheral blood was subjected to Ficoll-Hypaque density gradient centrifugation to isolate PBMCs, which were then cryopreserved in liquid nitrogen. cDNA synthesis used template-switch 5'RACE with a primer carrying a 10-nucleotide random unique molecular identifier tagging each TCR transcript. Each sequencing run produced over 190 million TCR-beta sequences covering 15-18 subjects. Total RNA was extracted with the RNeasy kit. TCR-beta VDJ regions were amplified with primers for the TCR constant region and the 5'RACE anchor, using the KAPA Real-time Library Amplification kit. Sample indexes and Illumina adaptors were added in a first PCR, and a second PCR then increased library yield. After Ampure bead purification, the roughly 650 bp TCR product was size-selected on a 2% E-gel SizeSelection system. Before pooling, library quality was assessed on a Bioanalyzer, concentration was determined with Qubit, and library quantification was performed with the Kapa Library Quantification kit. An Illumina HiSeq 2500 was used to sequence the libraries paired-end at 2 x 150 bp. To increase sequence diversity, roughly 23-30% phiX was spiked into each library pool. For the original study's pipeline: The quality-filtered reads were processed with the UMI-based MiGEC pipeline, whose error correction step removed more than 80% of the raw TCR sequences. VDJ genes were aligned to IMGT germline references, and each clonotype was defined by a unique CDR3 amino acid sequence together with V-J genes. Clonal expansion, Shannon diversity, and CDR3 relatedness (CalcPairwiseDistances, ClusterSamples) were evaluated with VDJtools, and phylogenetic trees were built with CLCbio workbench. A clone was classed as expanded if it had 8 or more unique UMIs, a cutoff based on coefficient-of-variation modelling across technical triplicates. Through fastp at Q25 and MiXCR, TCRdb rebuilt clones from the public reads, retaining in-frame beta chains. Each record represents a unique CDR3 protein, reported with the most common genes and DNA among its rows. The V and J calls were determined by TCRdb, not by the authors. The sample yields 100,000 or so distinct CDR3 sequences; approximately 13% were counted once. The ten largest make up roughly 5% of the sample.

This clonotype was detected many times. Its antigen remains undetermined. Within one base of it there is no much larger clone, and no base qualities were kept. Input material: PBMCs. The rearranged segments are TRBV5-5 and TRBJ2-3, and 10 junction bases match TRBD1. The receptor was isolated from a female donor with HTLV-1-associated myelopathy (HAM/TSP). CDR3 region: CASSRMGQGTDTQYF. DNA sequence: TGTGCCAGCAGCCGAATGGGACAGGGGACAGATACGCAGTATTTT.